The rows below give T cell receptor beta chains drawn from one sample of a study of shared clonotypes between healthy human individuals. Some clones are missing from TCRdb's copy, which holds only in-frame ones; the method was immunoSEQ multiplex PCR. The data show over a million clones, approximately 98.5% seen once. The sequenced sample was naive CD4+ T cells sorted from blood. These receptors all stem from a man aged 25 to 40 in good health. Both conserved end residues are part of each CDR3. Fields, in order: clone size, D gene, V gene, J gene, CDR3 protein, CDR3 DNA. D genes are given only for firm matches. Clone sizes are given selectively: once, few, many, or a class where the clone is expanded.

clone_size: -; d_call: -; v_call: TRBV9; j_call: TRBJ2-7; cdr3_aa: CASSAGAEPSEQYF; cdr3_nt: TGTGCCAGCAGCGCAGGAGCGGAGCCCTCCGAGCAGTACTTC
clone_size: once; d_call: TRBD1; v_call: TRBV28; j_call: TRBJ2-7; cdr3_aa: CASARRQGAYYEQYF; cdr3_nt: TGTGCCAGCGCAAGAAGACAGGGCGCTTATTACGAGCAGTACTTC
clone_size: -; d_call: TRBD2; v_call: TRBV29-1; j_call: TRBJ2-1; cdr3_aa: CSVEVSSGSYNEQFF; cdr3_nt: TGCAGCGTTGAAGTCTCTAGCGGGTCCTACAATGAGCAGTTCTTC
clone_size: once; d_call: TRBD2; v_call: TRBV7-2; j_call: TRBJ2-3; cdr3_aa: CASRPGRLAGTDTQYF; cdr3_nt: TGTGCCAGCAGGCCCGGTAGACTAGCGGGCACAGATACGCAGTATTTT
clone_size: -; d_call: -; v_call: TRBV5-1; j_call: TRBJ2-3; cdr3_aa: CASSLVGSGSTDTQYF; cdr3_nt: TGCGCCAGCAGCTTGGTGGGGAGTGGTAGCACAGATACGCAGTATTTT
clone_size: once; d_call: -; v_call: TRBV9; j_call: TRBJ1-3; cdr3_aa: CASSWGILGEGSLGNTIYF; cdr3_nt: TGTGCCAGCAGCTGGGGGATTCTAGGAGAGGGTTCGCTCGGAAACACCATATATTTT
clone_size: -; d_call: TRBD2; v_call: TRBV15; j_call: TRBJ2-1; cdr3_aa: CATSPFLSGSGGNEQFF; cdr3_nt: TGTGCCACCAGCCCTTTCCTTAGCGGGAGTGGTGGCAATGAGCAGTTCTTC
clone_size: once; d_call: TRBD1; v_call: TRBV28; j_call: TRBJ2-5; cdr3_aa: CATYPGTGTGGTETQYF; cdr3_nt: TGTGCCACCTACCCCGGCACCGGGACAGGGGGCACGGAGACCCAGTACTTC
clone_size: -; d_call: -; v_call: TRBV18; j_call: TRBJ2-5; cdr3_aa: CASSTRQVQETQYF; cdr3_nt: TGTGCCAGCTCAACCCGACAAGTCCAAGAGACCCAGTACTTC
clone_size: -; d_call: -; v_call: TRBV5-4; j_call: TRBJ2-5; cdr3_aa: CASSLQGGLESQYF; cdr3_nt: TGTGCCAGCAGCTTGCAGGGAGGCCTTGAGTCCCAGTACTTC
clone_size: -; d_call: TRBD1; v_call: TRBV5-1; j_call: TRBJ2-7; cdr3_aa: CASSLDRVNEQYF; cdr3_nt: TGCGCCAGCAGCCTCGACAGGGTGAACGAGCAGTACTTC
clone_size: once; d_call: -; v_call: TRBV7-2; j_call: TRBJ2-5; cdr3_aa: CASSLARQETQYF; cdr3_nt: TGTGCCAGCAGCTTAGCCCGACAAGAGACCCAGTACTTC
clone_size: -; d_call: -; v_call: TRBV2; j_call: TRBJ2-6; cdr3_aa: CASSYMSSGANVLTF; cdr3_nt: TGTGCCAGCTCCTACATGAGCTCTGGGGCCAACGTCCTGACTTTC
clone_size: -; d_call: -; v_call: TRBV18; j_call: TRBJ2-7; cdr3_aa: CASSRQRGSIDDFYEQYF; cdr3_nt: TGTGCCAGCTCACGTCAACGGGGATCTATAGACGACTTCTACGAGCAGTACTTC
clone_size: -; d_call: TRBD1; v_call: TRBV28; j_call: TRBJ2-1; cdr3_aa: CASSFTGDNEQFF; cdr3_nt: TGTGCCAGCAGTTTTACAGGGGACAATGAGCAGTTCTTC
clone_size: -; d_call: -; v_call: TRBV5-1; j_call: TRBJ1-2; cdr3_aa: CASSLTSVYGYTF; cdr3_nt: TGCGCCAGCAGCTTGACAAGCGTCTATGGCTACACCTTC